These 24 T cell receptor beta chains originate from one sample sequenced in a study of blood T cell repertoires in COVID-19. The protocol was immunoSEQ multiplex PCR, while the TCRdb copy is restricted to in-frame clones and leaves out a portion. Of hundreds of thousands of clones detected, approximately 79% appear once; the ten largest clones hold 3% to 4%. Sequencing was performed on peripheral blood. These TCRs come from a woman in her thirties or forties with active or convalescent COVID-19.

This chain links TRBV5-5 with TRBJ1-5, with no clear D. V was pared by 0 bases and J by 3 bases, with 10 bases between. The CDR3 sequence is 15 residues long. Germline CDR1 is SGHKS and CDR2 is YYEKEE (reference sequence). CDR3: CASSLAEGFNQPQHF. DNA of the CDR3: TGTGCCAGCAGCTTGGCCGAGGGTTTCAATCAGCCCCAGCATTTT.

This chain joins TRBV11-2 and TRBJ1-6; possible D gene TRBD1, 5 bases. This CDR3 is built from 14 residues. V lost 4 bases to trimming and J lost 7 bases, with 11 bases between them. In germline, CDR1 is SGHAT, CDR2 FQNNGV. The CDR3 DNA reads TGTGCCAGCAGCTATAACAGGCCGAATTCACCCCTCCACTTT. As protein: CASSYNRPNSPLHF. Full variable domain (remainder filled in from reference TRBV11-2 and TRBJ1-6): EAGVAQSPRYKIIEKRQSVAFWCNPISGHATLYWYQQILGQGPKLLIQFQNNGVVDDSQLPKDRFSAERLKGVDSTLKIQPAKLEDSAVYLCASSYNRPNSPLHFGNGTRLTVT.

This chain uses TRBV11-2 with TRBJ1-1; 8 nucleotides agree with TRBD1. Trimming cost V 5 bases and J 3 bases; bases outside gene matches: 2. CDR1 is SGHAT and CDR2 is FQNNGV in the germline V gene. The CDR3 runs to 13 residues. This CDR3 is CASSAGGYTEAFF. The CDR3 nucleotides are TGTGCCAGCAGCGCAGGGGGCTACACTGAAGCTTTCTTT.

V gene TRBV30 combines with J gene TRBJ1-1; a weak D match, TRBD1 (6 bases). With 7 bases removed from V and 5 bases from J, the gap between germline ends came to 20 bases. From germline, CDR1 is GTSNPN and CDR2 SVGIG (reference sequence). The length of the CDR3 is 14 residues. Written as DNA, the CDR3 is TGTGCCTTAACTCCAACAGGGATTTGGACTGAAGCTTTCTTT. Translated: CALTPTGIWTEAFF.

This clone was counted only a few times. The chain recombines TRBV28 with TRBJ1-3; the D is unclear. The CDR3 sequence is 15 residues long. Trimming pared 5 bases from V and 0 bases from J, leaving 11 bases between. Germline CDR1 reads MDHEN; CDR2 reads SYDVKM. The CDR3 protein is CASSKTGSSGNTIYF. The CDR3 nucleotides read TGTGCCAGCAGTAAGACGGGGAGCTCTGGAAACACCATATATTTT.

A few counts support this clone. The CDR3 DNA reads as TGTGCCAGCAGCCATCCCGGAGAGGGACAGGGGGCAGAGAACACTGAAGCTTTCTTT. This gives the protein CASSHPGEGQGAENTEAFF. V is TRBV11-2 and J is TRBJ1-1; 12 bases align to TRBD1. Trimming cost V 5 bases and J 1 base; bases outside gene matches: 14. CDR1 and CDR2 from the germline V gene are SGHAT and FQNNGV. The CDR3 contains 19 residues.

The V gene is TRBV28, the J gene TRBJ2-7; 7 nucleotides align to TRBD1. This CDR3 has 13 amino acids. The V gene's germline CDR1 is MDHEN and CDR2 SYDVKM. V shed 3 bases, J shed 4 bases, and the junction held 3 bases outside the gene matches. CDR3 loop: CASSFTGDYEQYV. CDR3 coding DNA: TGTGCCAGCAGTTTCACAGGGGATTACGAGCAGTACGTC.

The chain uses TRBV29-1 and TRBJ1-4; the D gene is possibly TRBD1 (5 bases). CDR3 length: 11 amino acids. Trimming removed 3 bases at V and 10 bases at J, with 9 bases between. Germline CDR1 reads SQVTM; CDR2 reads ANQGSEA. The CDR3 protein is CSVERGGKLFF. The CDR3 region has the DNA TGCAGCGTTGAGAGGGGAGGAAAACTGTTTTTT.

The rearrangement joins TRBV27 to TRBJ2-1; 11 bases are a match to TRBD2. V trimming: 4 bases; J trimming: 8 bases; junction bases outside the gene matches: 10. The germline gives CDR1 MNHEY, CDR2 SMNVEV (reference sequence). The CDR3 spans 16 residues. The CDR3 coding sequence is TGTGCCAGCAGTTCCGTTAGCGGGGGGGCCGTCCATGAGCAGTTCTTC. Residues: CASSSVSGGAVHEQFF.

This clone was observed a few times. The J gene is TRBJ2-3, the V gene TRBV19, with 13 bases matching TRBD2. The CDR3 contains 15 residues. With V trimmed by 4 bases and J by 4 bases, 2 bases remained unmatched. The germline gives CDR1 LNHDA, CDR2 SQIVND (reference sequence). CDR3 in DNA: TGTGCCAGTAGTAAGGGACTAGCGGGGTCAGATACGCAGTATTTT. Translated, it gives CASSKGLAGSDTQYF.

In its sample, this clone was seen once. The rearrangement links TRBV2 to TRBJ1-2; the D is unclear. The germline CDR1 and CDR2 sequences are SNHLY and FYNNEI. Trimming removed 3 bases from V and 3 bases from J, with 8 bases in between. The CDR3 consists of 13 residues. The CDR3 region has the DNA TGTGCCAGCAGTGAGCAGGCTGACTATGGCTACACCTTC. It encodes CASSEQADYGYTF.

This clone was picked up one time. The chain is built from TRBV4-1 and TRBJ1-2; D is perhaps TRBD1 (6 bases). This CDR3 spans 15 amino acids. The V and J ends lost 1 base and 2 bases respectively, with 11 bases between them. CDR1 and CDR2 (germline): MGHRA, YSYEKL. CDR3 DNA: TGCGCCAGCAGCCAAGGGACAGCACCAAACTATGGCTACACCTTC. This sequence encodes CASSQGTAPNYGYTF.

CDR3 residues: CASSRGQTGANVLTF. CDR3 bases: TGTGCCAGCAGCAGGGGACAAACTGGGGCCAACGTCCTGACTTTC. The chain employs TRBV2 and TRBJ2-6, with D possibly matching TRBD1 (6 bases). Between the trimmed V and J ends, which lost 6 bases and 2 bases, there was a span of 11 bases. CDR3 length: 15 residues. Germline V gene lookup returns CDR1 SNHLY and CDR2 FYNNEI.

CDR3 bases: TGTGCCAGCAGTCCCGAGGTGTGGGGGGGGCGTAATTCACCCCTCCACTTT. Translated: CASSPEVWGGRNSPLHF. The chain joins TRBV6-6 to TRBJ1-6; maybe TRBD1 (6 bases). The V gene's germline CDR1 is MNHNY and CDR2 SVGAGI (reference sequence). CDR3 length equals 17 residues. Trimming stripped 5 bases from V and 6 bases from J, with 20 bases between.

This chain links TRBV5-8 with TRBJ1-2; no clear D. CDR3 size: 12 residues. V was clipped by 2 bases and J by 5 bases, with 7 bases between them. Germline CDR1 reads SGHTS; CDR2 reads YDEGEE. CDR3 DNA sequence: TGTGCCAGCAGCTTTGCGGTTTATGGCTACACCTTC. Encoded protein: CASSFAVYGYTF.

The V and J genes are TRBV4-1 and TRBJ2-1; no reliable D call. Trimming left V 1 base short and J 6 bases short, with 7 bases between. CDR3 length equals 13 residues. CDR1 is MGHRA and CDR2 is YSYEKL in the germline V gene. CDR3 sequence: CASSQVTSNEQFF. CDR3 nucleotides: TGCGCCAGCAGCCAAGTGACAAGCAATGAGCAGTTCTTC.

This clone was counted only a few times. The rearrangement uses TRBV28 and TRBJ1-1; D gene unclear. The ends were cut back, 6 bases at V and 6 bases at J, with 14 bases in the middle. The length of the CDR3 is 13 residues. Germline V gives CDR1 MDHEN, CDR2 SYDVKM. The CDR3 bases are TGTGCCAGCAGACCAAACAACAGAGCTGAAGCTTTCTTT. Residues: CASRPNNRAEAFF. Supplemented by reference TRBV28 and TRBJ1-1, the full variable domain reads DVKVTQSSRYLVKRTGEKVFLECVQDMDHENMFWYRQDPGLGLRLIYFSYDVKMKEKGDIPEGYSVSREKKERFSLILESASTNQTSMYLCASRPNNRAEAFFGQGTRLTVV.

This chain joins TRBV25-1 and TRBJ1-1; weak D call: TRBD1 (6 bases). Germline V gene sequence: CDR1 MGHDK, CDR2 SYGVNS. V was shortened by 6 bases and J by 2 bases, with 19 bases between the two germline ends. The CDR3 totals 16 residues. Here the CDR3 reads CASSVTGSILNTEAFF. In DNA, the CDR3 is TGTGCCAGCAGCGTAACAGGGTCGATCCTCAACACTGAAGCTTTCTTT.

In this sample, this clone turned up once. CDR3 DNA: TGTGCCACCTCCGACCGGGGTGAAAATCAGCCCCAGCATTTT. This encodes CATSDRGENQPQHF. This chain joins TRBV24-1 and TRBJ1-5, with unresolved D. V was pared by 9 bases and J by 4 bases, with 15 bases between. The germline V gene encodes CDR1 KGHDR and CDR2 SFDVKD. This CDR3 has 14 amino acids.

The rearrangement joins TRBV5-1 to TRBJ2-5, with 8 bases lining up with TRBD2. Losses at the gene ends were 2 bases for V and 2 bases for J; bases not matched to a gene: 5. Germline V gene lookup returns CDR1 SGHRS and CDR2 YFSETQ. The CDR3 is 15 residues long. CDR3 coding DNA: TGCGCCAGCAGCTTCTTAACGGGGGGGCAAGAGACCCAGTACTTC. Amino acid sequence: CASSFLTGGQETQYF. The variable domain in full, completed from reference TRBV5-1 and TRBJ2-5, reads KAGVTQTPRYLIKTRGQQVTLSCSPISGHRSVSWYQQTPGQGLQFLFEYFSETQRNKGNFPGRFSGRQFSNSRSEMNVSTLELGDSALYLCASSFLTGGQETQYFGPGTRLLVL.

The CDR3: CASSQEGVTGEQETQYF. Written as DNA, the CDR3 is TGTGCCAGCAGCCAAGAGGGAGTAACAGGGGAACAAGAGACCCAGTACTTC. The V call is TRBV3-1 (or the pseudogene TRBV3-2), the J call TRBJ2-5, with TRBD1 matching 7 bases. This CDR3 is 17 amino acids long. Germline trimming cut 0 bases from V and 2 bases from J; bases unmatched to any gene: 9. Germline V gene lookup returns CDR1 LGHDT and CDR2 YNNKEL (reference sequence).

This sequence joins TRBV6-5 and TRBJ1-1; D perhaps matches TRBD1 (5 bases). V dropped 11 bases and J dropped 7 bases, with 14 bases sitting between them. Germline-derived CDR1 and CDR2 are MNHEY and SVGAGI. This CDR3 has 11 amino acids. The DNA of the CDR3 is TGTGCCGGACGACAGATAAATGAAGCTTTCTTT. Amino acid sequence: CAGRQINEAFF.

The chain recombines TRBV14 with TRBJ2-4, with 8 bases aligning to TRBD2. V shed 4 bases, J shed 5 bases, and the junction held 1 base outside the gene matches. Germline V gene data show CDR1 as SGHDN and CDR2 as FVKESK. CDR3 length equals 13 residues. The DNA of the CDR3 is TGTGCCAGCAGCCCGGGGGGGGAAAACATTCAGTACTTC. As protein: CASSPGGENIQYF.

V usage is TRBV4-1 and J usage is TRBJ2-3; D perhaps matches TRBD1 (5 bases). V shed 2 bases and J shed 2 bases, with 17 bases lying between them. The CDR3 extends over 17 amino acids. Germline V CDR1 and CDR2: MGHRA, YSYEKL. CDR3 loop: CASSQLSRSRVTDTQYF. CDR3 DNA sequence: TGCGCCAGCAGCCAATTGAGTAGGAGCAGGGTCACAGATACGCAGTATTTT.